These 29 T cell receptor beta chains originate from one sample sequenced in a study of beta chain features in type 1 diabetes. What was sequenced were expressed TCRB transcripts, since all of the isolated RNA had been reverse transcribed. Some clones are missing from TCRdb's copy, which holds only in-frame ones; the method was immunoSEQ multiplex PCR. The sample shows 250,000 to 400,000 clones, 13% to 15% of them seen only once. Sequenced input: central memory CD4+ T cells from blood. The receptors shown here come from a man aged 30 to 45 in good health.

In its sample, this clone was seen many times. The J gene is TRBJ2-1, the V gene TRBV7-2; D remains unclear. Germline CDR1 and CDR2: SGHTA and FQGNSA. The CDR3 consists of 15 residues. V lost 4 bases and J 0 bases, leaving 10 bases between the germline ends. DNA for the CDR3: TGTGCCAGCAGCTCAGTCCTGAGCTCCTACAATGAGCAGTTCTTC. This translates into CASSSVLSSYNEQFF.

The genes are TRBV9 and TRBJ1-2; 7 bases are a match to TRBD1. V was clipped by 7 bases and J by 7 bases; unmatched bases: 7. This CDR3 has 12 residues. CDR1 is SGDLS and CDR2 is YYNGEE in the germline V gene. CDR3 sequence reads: CASDRDSGGYTF. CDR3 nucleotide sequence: TGTGCCAGCGACAGGGATTCGGGTGGCTACACCTTC. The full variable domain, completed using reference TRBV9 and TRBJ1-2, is DSGVTQTPKHLITATGQRVTLRCSPRSGDLSVYWYQQSLDQGLQFLIQYYNGEERAKGNILERFSAQQFPDLHSELNLSSLELGDSALYFCASDRDSGGYTFGSGTRLTVV.

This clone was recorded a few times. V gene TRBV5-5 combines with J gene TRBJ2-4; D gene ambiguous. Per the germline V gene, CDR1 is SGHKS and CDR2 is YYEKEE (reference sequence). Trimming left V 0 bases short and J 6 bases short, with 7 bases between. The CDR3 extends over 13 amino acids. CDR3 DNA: TGTGCCAGCAGCTTGGTGGCCGGAAACATTCAGTACTTC. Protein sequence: CASSLVAGNIQYF.

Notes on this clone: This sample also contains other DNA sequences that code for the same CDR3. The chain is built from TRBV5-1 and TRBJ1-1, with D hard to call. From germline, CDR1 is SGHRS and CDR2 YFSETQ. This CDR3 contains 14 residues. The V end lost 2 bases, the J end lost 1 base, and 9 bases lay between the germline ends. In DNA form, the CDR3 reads TGCGCCAGCAGCTTAAACACCGGGAACACTGAAGCTTTCTTT. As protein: CASSLNTGNTEAFF.

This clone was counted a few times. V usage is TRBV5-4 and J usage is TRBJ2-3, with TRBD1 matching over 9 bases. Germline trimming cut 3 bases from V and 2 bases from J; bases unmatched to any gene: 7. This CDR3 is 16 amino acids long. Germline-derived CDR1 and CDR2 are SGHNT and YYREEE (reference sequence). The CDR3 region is CASSSTGGAVTDTQYF. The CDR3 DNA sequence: TGTGCCAGCAGCTCCACAGGGGGCGCGGTCACAGATACGCAGTATTTT.

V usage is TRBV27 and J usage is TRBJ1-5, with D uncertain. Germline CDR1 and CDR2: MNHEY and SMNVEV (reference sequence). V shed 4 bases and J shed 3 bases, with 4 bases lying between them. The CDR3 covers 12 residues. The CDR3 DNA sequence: TGTGCCAGCAGTTCAGTCAATCAGCCCCAGCATTTT. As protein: CASSSVNQPQHF.

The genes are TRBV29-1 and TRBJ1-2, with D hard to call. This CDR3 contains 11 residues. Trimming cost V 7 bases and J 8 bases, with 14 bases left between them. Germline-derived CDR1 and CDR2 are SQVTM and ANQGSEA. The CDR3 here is CSALQERGYTF. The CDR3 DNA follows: TGCAGCGCCCTACAAGAGCGCGGCTACACCTTC.

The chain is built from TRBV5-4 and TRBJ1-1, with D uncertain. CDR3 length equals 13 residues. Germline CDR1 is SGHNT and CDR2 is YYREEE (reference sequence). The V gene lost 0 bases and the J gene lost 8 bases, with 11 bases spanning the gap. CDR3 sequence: CASSLEPAKEAFF. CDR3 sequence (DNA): TGTGCCAGCAGCTTGGAGCCAGCTAAAGAAGCTTTCTTT.

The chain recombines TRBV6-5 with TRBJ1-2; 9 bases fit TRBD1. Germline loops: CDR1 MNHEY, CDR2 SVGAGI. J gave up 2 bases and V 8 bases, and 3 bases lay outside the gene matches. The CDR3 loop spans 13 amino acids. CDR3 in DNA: TGTGCCAGCGGACAGGGGCTCAACTATGGCTACACCTTC. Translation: CASGQGLNYGYTF.

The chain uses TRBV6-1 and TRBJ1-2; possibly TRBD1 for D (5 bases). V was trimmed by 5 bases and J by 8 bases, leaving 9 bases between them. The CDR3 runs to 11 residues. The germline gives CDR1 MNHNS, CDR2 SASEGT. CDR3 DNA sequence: TGTGCCAGCAGTTCAGGGTTCGGCTACACCTTC. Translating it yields CASSSGFGYTF.

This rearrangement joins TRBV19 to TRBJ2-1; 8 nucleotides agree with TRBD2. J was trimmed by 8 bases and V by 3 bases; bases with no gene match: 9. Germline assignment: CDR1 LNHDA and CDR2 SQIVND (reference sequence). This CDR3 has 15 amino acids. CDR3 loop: CASSIPAGVGHEQFF. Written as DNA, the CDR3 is TGTGCCAGTAGTATCCCAGCGGGAGTAGGCCATGAGCAGTTCTTC.

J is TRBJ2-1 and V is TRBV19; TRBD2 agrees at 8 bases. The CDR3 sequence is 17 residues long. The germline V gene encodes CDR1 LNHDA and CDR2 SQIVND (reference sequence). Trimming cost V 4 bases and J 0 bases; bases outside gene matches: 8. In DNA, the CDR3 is TGTGCCAGTAGTAGCCGGGTTCTAGCGGGCTCCTACAATGAGCAGTTCTTC. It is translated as CASSSRVLAGSYNEQFF.

DNA of the CDR3: TGTGCCAGCAGTGCGGGACTAGCGGGAGTAGGTAATGAGCAGTTCTTC. It specifies CASSAGLAGVGNEQFF. The chain uses TRBV6-1 and TRBJ2-1; 14 nucleotides match TRBD2. V was clipped by 4 bases and J by 7 bases; unmatched bases: 6. Looked up from germline, CDR1 is MNHNS and CDR2 is SASEGT. The CDR3 length is 16 residues.

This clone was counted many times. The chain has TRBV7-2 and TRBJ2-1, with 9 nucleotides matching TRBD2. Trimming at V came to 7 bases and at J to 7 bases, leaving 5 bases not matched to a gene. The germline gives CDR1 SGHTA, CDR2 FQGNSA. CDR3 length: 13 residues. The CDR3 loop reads CASKWREGNEQFF. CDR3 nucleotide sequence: TGTGCCAGCAAATGGCGGGAGGGGAATGAGCAGTTCTTC.

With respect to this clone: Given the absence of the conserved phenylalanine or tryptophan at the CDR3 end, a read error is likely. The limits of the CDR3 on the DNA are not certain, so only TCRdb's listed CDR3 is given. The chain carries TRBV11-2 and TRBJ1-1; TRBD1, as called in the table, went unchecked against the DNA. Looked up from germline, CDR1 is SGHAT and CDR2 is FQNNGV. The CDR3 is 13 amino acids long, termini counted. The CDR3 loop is CASRNPSGTALTI.

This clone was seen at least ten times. The CDR3 sequence: CASSRETGYGYTF. The CDR3 DNA is TGCGCCAGCAGCCGGGAGACGGGGTATGGCTACACCTTC. The chain links TRBV4-3 to TRBJ1-2; D not certain. The CDR3 length is 13 residues. Germline V gives CDR1 LGHNA, CDR2 YSLEER. Trimming removed 4 bases at V and 5 bases at J, with 11 bases between.

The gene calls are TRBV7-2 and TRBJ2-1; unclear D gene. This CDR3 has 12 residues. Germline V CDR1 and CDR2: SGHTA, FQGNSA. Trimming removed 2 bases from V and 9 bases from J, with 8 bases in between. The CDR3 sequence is CASSLSSTEQFF. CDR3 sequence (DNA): TGTGCCAGCAGCTTAAGTAGCACTGAGCAGTTCTTC.

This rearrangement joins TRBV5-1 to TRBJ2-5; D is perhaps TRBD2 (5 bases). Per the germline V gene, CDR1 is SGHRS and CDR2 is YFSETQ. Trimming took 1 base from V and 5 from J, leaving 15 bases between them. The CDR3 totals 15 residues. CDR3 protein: CASSLTPGSGETQYF. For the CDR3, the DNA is TGCGCCAGCAGCTTGACCCCGGGGTCGGGGGAGACCCAGTACTTC.

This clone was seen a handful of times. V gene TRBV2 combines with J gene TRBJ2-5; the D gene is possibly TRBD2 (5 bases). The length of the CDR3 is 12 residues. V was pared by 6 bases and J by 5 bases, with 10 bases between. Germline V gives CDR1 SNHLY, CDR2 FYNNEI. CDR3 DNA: TGTGCCAGCAGGAGGGAACTGGAGACCCAGTACTTC. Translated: CASRRELETQYF.

CDR3 sequence: CASSLAGETGELFF. The CDR3 DNA follows: TGTGCCAGCAGCTTGGCCGGGGAAACCGGGGAGCTGTTTTTT. This chain connects TRBV5-4 to TRBJ2-2; D is perhaps TRBD2 (5 bases). The CDR3 length is 14 residues. Trimming took 0 bases from V and 5 from J, leaving 8 bases between them. Germline V gene sequence: CDR1 SGHNT, CDR2 YYREEE (reference sequence). The full variable domain, completed using reference TRBV5-4 and TRBJ2-2, is ETGVTQSPTHLIKTRGQQVTLRCSSQSGHNTVSWYQQALGQGPQFIFQYYREEENGRGNFPPRFSGLQFPNYSSELNVNALELDDSALYLCASSLAGETGELFFGEGSRLTVL.

CDR3 region: CASSELGGYNGYTF. Here the CDR3 DNA reads TGTGCCAGCAGCGAGCTCGGGGGGTACAATGGCTACACCTTC. This sequence joins TRBV9 and TRBJ1-2; a weak D match, TRBD1 (5 bases). Germline loops: CDR1 SGDLS, CDR2 YYNGEE. V lost 3 bases and J 6 bases, leaving 15 bases between the germline ends. CDR3 length: 14 residues.

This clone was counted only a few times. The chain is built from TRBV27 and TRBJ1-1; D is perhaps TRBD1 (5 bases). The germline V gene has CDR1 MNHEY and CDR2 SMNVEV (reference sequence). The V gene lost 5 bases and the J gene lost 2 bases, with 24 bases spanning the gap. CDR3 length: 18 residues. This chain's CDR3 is CASSQFQVGPGSNTEAFF. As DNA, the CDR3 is TGTGCCAGCAGTCAATTCCAGGTGGGGCCAGGGAGCAACACTGAAGCTTTCTTT.

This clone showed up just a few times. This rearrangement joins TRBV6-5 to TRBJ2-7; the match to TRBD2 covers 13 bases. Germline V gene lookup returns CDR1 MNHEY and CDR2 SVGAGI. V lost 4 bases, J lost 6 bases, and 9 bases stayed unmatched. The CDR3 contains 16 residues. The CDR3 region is CASSSYAGTSGIEQYV. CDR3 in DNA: TGTGCCAGCAGTTCCTACGCTGGGACTAGCGGGATCGAGCAGTACGTC.

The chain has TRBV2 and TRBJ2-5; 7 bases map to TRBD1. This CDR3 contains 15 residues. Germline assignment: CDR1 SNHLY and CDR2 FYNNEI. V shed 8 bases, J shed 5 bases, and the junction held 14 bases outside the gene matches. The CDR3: CASRGQDRNGETQYF. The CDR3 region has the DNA TGTGCCAGCCGCGGCCAGGACAGGAACGGGGAGACCCAGTACTTC.

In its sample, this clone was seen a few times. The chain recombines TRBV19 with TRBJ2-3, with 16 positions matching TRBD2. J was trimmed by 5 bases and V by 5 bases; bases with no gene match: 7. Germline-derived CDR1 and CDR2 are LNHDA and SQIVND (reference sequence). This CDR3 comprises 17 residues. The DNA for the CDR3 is TGTGCCAGTAGTGCCGGGACTAGCGGGGGGGCCATAGATACGCAGTATTTT. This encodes CASSAGTSGGAIDTQYF. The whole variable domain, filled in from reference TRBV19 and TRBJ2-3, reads DGGITQSPKYLFRKEGQNVTLSCEQNLNHDAMYWYRQDPGQGLRLIYYSQIVNDFQKGDIAEGYSVSREKKESFPLTVTSAQKNPTAFYLCASSAGTSGGAIDTQYFGPGTRLTVL.

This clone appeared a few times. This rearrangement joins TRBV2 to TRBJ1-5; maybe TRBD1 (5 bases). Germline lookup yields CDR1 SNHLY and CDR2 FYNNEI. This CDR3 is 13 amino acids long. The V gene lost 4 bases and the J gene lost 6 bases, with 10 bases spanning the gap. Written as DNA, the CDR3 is TGTGCCAGCAGTGGGTCGAGGGGTCAGCCCCAGCATTTT. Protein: CASSGSRGQPQHF.

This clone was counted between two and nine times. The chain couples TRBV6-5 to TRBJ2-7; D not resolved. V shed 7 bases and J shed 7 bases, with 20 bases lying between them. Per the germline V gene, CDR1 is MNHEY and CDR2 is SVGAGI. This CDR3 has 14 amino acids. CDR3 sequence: CASKSERFGGEQYV. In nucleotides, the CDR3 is TGTGCCAGCAAATCTGAGCGATTTGGCGGTGAGCAGTACGTC.

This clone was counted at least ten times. The CDR3, as DNA: TGCGCCAGCAGCTTGGTAGCGGGATACAATGAGCAGTTCTTC. Amino acids: CASSLVAGYNEQFF. This chain joins TRBV5-1 and TRBJ2-1, with 8 positions matching TRBD2. The germline CDR1 and CDR2 sequences are SGHRS and YFSETQ. J lost 4 bases, V lost 0 bases, and 0 bases had no gene match. The CDR3 is 14 residues long.

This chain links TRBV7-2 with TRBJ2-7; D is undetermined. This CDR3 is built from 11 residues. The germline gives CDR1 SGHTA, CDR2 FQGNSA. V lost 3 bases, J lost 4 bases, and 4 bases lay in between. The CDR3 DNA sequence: TGTGCCAGCAGCTTGTGGTACGAGCAGTACTTC. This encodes CASSLWYEQYF.